This T cell receptor (beta chain) was sequenced for a study of blood T cell repertoires in COVID-19. The method was immunoSEQ multiplex PCR; TCRdb's version includes in-frame clones alone and lacks a portion of them. The sample consists of around 76,000 clones, more than 80% of them appearing once. The CDR3 covers 16 residues. Germline V gene sequence: CDR1 SGDLS, CDR2 YYNGEE. V was pared by 0 bases and J by 3 bases, with 1 base of the junction left unmatched. The rearrangement links TRBV9 to TRBJ2-5; 14 bases line up with TRBD2. The sample taken for sequencing was peripheral blood. The TCR was taken from a man of 80 years or more with acute or convalescent COVID-19. The CDR3 protein is CASSVGGLAGEETQYF. In nucleotides, the CDR3 is TGTGCCAGCAGCGTAGGGGGACTAGCGGGGGAAGAGACCCAGTACTTC.